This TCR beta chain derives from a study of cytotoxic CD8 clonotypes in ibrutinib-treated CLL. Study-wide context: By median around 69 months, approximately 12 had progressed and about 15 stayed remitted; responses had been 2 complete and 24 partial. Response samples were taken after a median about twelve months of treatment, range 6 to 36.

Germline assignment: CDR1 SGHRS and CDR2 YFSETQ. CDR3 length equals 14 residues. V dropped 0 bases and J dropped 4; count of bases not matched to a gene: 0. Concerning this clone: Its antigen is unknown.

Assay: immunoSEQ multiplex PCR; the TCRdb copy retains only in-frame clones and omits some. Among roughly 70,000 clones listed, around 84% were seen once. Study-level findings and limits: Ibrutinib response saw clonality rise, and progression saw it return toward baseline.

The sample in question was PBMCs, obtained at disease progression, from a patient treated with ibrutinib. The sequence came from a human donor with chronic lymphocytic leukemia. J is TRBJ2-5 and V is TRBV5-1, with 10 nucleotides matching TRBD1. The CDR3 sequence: CASSLGDRGETQYF. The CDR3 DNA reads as TGCGCCAGCAGCTTGGGGGACAGGGGAGAGACCCAGTACTTC.